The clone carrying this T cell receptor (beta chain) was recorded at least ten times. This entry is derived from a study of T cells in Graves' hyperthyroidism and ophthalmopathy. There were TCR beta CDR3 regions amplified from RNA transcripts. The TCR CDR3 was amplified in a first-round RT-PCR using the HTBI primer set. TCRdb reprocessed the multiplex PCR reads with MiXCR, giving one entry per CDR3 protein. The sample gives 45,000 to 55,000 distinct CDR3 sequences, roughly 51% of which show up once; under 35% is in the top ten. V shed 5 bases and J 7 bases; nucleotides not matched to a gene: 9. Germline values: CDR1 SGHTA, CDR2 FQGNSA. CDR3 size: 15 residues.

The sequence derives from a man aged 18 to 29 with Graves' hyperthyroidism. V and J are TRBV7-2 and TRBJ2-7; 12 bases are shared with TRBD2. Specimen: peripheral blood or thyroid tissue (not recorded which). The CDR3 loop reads CASSRWAGLAGEQYF. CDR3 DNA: TGTGCCAGCAGCCGATGGGCGGGACTAGCGGGTGAGCAGTACTTC.